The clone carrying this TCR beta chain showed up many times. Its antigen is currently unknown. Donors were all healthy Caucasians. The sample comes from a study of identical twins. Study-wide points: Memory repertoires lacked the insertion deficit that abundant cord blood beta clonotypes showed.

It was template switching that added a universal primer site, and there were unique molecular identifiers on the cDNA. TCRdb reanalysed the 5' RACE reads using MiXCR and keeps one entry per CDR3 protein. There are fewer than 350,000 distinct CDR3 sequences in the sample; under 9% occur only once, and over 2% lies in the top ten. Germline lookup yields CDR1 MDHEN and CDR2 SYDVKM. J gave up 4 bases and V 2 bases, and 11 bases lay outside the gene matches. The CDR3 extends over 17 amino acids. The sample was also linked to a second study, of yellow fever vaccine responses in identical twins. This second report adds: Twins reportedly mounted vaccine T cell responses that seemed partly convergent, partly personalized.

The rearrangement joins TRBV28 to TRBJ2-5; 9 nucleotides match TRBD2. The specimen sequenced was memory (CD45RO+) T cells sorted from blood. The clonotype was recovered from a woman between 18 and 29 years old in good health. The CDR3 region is CASSLVGLASDVETQYF. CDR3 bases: TGTGCCAGCAGTTTAGTGGGACTAGCCTCAGACGTAGAGACCCAGTACTTC.